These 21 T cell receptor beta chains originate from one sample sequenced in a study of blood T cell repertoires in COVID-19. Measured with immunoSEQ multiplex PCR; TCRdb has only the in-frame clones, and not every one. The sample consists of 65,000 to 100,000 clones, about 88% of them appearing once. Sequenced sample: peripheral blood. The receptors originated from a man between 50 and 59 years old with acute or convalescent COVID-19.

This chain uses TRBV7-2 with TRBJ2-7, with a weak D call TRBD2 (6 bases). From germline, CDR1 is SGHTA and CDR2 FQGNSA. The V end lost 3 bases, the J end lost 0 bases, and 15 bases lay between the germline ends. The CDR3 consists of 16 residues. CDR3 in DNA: TGTGCCAGCAGCTTCCTGGGCGGGGCGAGCTCCTACGAGCAGTACTTC. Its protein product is CASSFLGGASSYEQYF.

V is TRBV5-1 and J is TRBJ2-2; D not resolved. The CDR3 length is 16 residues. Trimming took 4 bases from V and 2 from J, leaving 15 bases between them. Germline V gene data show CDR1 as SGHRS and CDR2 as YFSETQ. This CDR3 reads CASSPSAWANTGELFF. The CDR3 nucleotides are TGCGCCAGCAGCCCCTCCGCGTGGGCCAACACCGGGGAGCTGTTTTTT. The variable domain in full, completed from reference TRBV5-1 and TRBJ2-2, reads KAGVTQTPRYLIKTRGQQVTLSCSPISGHRSVSWYQQTPGQGLQFLFEYFSETQRNKGNFPGRFSGRQFSNSRSEMNVSTLELGDSALYLCASSPSAWANTGELFFGEGSRLTVL.

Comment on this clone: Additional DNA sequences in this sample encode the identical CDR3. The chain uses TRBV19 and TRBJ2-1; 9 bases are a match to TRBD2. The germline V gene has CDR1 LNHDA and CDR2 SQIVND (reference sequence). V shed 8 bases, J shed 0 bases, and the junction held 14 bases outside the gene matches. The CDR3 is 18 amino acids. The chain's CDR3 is CASRGRGGGASSYNEQFF. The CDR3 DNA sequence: TGTGCCAGTCGCGGACGGGGCGGGGGGGCTAGCTCCTACAATGAGCAGTTCTTC.

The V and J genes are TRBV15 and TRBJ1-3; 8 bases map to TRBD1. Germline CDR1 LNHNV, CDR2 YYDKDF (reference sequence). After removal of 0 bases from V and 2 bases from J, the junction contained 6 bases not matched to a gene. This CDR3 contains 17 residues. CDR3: CATSRDYRTGTGNTIYF. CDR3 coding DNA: TGTGCCACCAGCAGAGATTATAGGACAGGGACTGGAAACACCATATATTTT.

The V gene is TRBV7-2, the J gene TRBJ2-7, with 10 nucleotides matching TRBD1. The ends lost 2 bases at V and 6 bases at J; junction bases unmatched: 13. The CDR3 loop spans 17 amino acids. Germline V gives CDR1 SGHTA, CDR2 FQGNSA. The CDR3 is CASSLRGGGQGTSEQYF. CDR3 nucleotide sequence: TGTGCCAGCAGCTTACGGGGAGGGGGACAGGGGACCTCCGAGCAGTACTTC.

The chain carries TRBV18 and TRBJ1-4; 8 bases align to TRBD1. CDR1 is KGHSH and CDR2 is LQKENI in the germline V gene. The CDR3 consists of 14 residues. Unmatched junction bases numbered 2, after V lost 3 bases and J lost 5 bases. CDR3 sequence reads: CASSPGTGNEKLFF. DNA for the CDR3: TGTGCCAGCTCACCCGGGACAGGCAATGAAAAACTGTTTTTT.

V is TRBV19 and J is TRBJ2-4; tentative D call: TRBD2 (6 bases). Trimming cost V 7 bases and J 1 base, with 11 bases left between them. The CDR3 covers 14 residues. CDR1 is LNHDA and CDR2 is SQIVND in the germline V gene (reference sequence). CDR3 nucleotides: TGTGCCAGTACCGCGGGGCTCGCCAAAAACATTCAGTACTTC. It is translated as CASTAGLAKNIQYF.

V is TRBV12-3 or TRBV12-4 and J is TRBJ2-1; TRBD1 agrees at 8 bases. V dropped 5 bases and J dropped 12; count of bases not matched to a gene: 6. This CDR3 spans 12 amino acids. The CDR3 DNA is TGTGCCAGCAGTCTGCGACAGGGGACGCAGTTCTTC. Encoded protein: CASSLRQGTQFF.

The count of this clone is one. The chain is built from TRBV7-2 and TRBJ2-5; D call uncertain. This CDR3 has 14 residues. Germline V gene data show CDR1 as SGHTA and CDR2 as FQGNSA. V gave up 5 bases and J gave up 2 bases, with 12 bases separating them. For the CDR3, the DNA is TGTGCCAGCAGCCGCCGACAAAATCAAGAGACCCAGTACTTC. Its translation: CASSRRQNQETQYF.

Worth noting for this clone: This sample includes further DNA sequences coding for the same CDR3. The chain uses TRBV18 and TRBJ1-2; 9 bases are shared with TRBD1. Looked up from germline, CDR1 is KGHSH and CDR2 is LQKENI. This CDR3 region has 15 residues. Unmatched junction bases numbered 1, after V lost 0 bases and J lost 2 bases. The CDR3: CASSPPGTGNYGYTF. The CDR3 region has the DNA TGTGCCAGCTCACCACCGGGGACAGGGAACTATGGCTACACCTTC.

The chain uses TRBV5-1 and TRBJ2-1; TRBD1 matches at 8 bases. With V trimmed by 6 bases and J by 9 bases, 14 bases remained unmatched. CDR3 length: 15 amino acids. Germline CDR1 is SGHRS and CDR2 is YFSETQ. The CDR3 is CASIINQGAGVEQFF. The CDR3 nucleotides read TGCGCCAGCATCATTAACCAGGGGGCTGGGGTTGAGCAGTTCTTC. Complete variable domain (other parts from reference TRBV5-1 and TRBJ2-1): KAGVTQTPRYLIKTRGQQVTLSCSPISGHRSVSWYQQTPGQGLQFLFEYFSETQRNKGNFPGRFSGRQFSNSRSEMNVSTLELGDSALYLCASIINQGAGVEQFFGPGTRLTVL.

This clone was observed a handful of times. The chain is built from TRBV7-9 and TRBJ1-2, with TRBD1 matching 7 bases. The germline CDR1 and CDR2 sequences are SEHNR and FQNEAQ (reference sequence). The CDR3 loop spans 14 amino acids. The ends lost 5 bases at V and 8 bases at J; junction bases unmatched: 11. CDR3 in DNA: TGTGCCAGCAGCGATATCCGACAGGGCTACGGCTACACCTTC. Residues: CASSDIRQGYGYTF.

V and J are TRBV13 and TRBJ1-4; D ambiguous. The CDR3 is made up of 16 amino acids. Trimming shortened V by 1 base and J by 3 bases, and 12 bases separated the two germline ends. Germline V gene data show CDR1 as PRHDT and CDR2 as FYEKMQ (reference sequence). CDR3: CASSLDGGRANEKLFF. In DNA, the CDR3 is TGTGCCAGCAGCTTAGATGGAGGGCGCGCTAATGAAAAACTGTTTTTT.

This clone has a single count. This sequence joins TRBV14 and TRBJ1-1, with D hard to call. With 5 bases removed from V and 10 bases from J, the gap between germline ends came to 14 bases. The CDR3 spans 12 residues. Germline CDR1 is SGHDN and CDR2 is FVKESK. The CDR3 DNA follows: TGTGCCAGCAGCGTCGGACGGGAGGGAGCTTTCTTT. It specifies CASSVGREGAFF.

CDR3 in amino acids: CAGYVANTIYF. The CDR3 DNA reads as TGTGCCGGTTATGTGGCAAACACCATATATTTT. The V gene is TRBV14, the J gene TRBJ1-3, with unresolved D. The CDR3 loop spans 11 amino acids. Per germline, CDR1 SGHDN and CDR2 FVKESK. The V end was cut by 11 bases, the J end by 6 bases, with 11 bases between.

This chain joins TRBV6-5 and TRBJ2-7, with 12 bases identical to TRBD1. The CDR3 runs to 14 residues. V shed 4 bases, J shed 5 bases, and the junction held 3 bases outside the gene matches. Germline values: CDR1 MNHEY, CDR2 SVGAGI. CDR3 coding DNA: TGTGCCAGCAGTTTAGGGACAGGGGGCCACGAGCAGTACTTC. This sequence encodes CASSLGTGGHEQYF.

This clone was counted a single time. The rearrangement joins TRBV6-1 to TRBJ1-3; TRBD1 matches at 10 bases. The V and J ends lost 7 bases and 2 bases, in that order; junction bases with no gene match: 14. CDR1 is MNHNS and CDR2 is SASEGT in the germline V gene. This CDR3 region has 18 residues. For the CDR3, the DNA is TGTGCCAGCAATGACGACATGCGGGGACAGGGGCCTGGAAACACCATATATTTT. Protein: CASNDDMRGQGPGNTIYF.

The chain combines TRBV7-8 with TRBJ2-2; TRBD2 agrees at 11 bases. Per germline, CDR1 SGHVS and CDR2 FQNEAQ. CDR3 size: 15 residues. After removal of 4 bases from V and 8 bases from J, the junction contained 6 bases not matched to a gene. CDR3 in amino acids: CASSSLAGAGGELFF. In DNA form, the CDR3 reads TGTGCCAGCAGCTCACTAGCGGGGGCGGGTGGGGAGCTGTTTTTT.

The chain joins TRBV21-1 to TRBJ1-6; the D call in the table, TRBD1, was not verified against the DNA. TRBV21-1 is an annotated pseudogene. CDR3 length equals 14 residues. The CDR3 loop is CAMGSETHNSPLHF. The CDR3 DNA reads TGTGCCATGGGCTCAGAAACACATAATTCACCCCTCCACTTT.

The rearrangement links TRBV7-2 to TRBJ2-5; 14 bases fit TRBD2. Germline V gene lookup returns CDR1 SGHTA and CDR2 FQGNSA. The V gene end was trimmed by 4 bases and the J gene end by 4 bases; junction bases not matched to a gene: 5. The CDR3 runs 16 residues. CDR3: CASSSQTSGGGETQYF. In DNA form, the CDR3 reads TGTGCCAGCAGCTCCCAGACTAGCGGGGGGGGAGAGACCCAGTACTTC.

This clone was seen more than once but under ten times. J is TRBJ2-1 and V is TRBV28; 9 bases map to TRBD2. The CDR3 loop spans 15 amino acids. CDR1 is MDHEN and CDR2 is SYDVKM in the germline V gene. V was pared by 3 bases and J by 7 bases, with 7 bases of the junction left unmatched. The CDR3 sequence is CASSFLSGGLNEQFF. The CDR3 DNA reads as TGTGCCAGCAGTTTTCTTAGCGGGGGTCTTAATGAGCAGTTCTTC. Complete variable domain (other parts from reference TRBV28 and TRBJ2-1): DVKVTQSSRYLVKRTGEKVFLECVQDMDHENMFWYRQDPGLGLRLIYFSYDVKMKEKGDIPEGYSVSREKKERFSLILESASTNQTSMYLCASSFLSGGLNEQFFGPGTRLTVL.